These T cell receptor beta chains were read from a single sample in a study of T cells in localized non-small cell lung cancer. TCRdb keeps only in-frame clones here, not all; method: immunoSEQ multiplex PCR. The sample has roughly 53,000 clones, over 70% seen once. Sequenced material: peripheral blood mononuclear cells, taken before any cancer treatment. Source of these receptors: a man between 40 and 70 years old with stage III lung adenocarcinoma. Each CDR3 is given with its conserved first and last residue. Each record gives: V gene, CDR3 protein.

TRBV29-1 | CSVEEFSPESGRATDTQYF
TRBV19 | CASSPVAGGFTDTQYF
TRBV29-1 | CSVLGQGAHTTGELFF
TRBV6-4 | CASSGLAGSYTQYF
TRBV10-3 | CAISESIGKSGGGTEAFF
TRBV7-6 | CASSGTSRTPQYF
TRBV4-2 | CASSQASGAYNEQFF
TRBV2 | CATQAGTTGGTQYF
TRBV19 | CASSVLGGGGYTF
TRBV19 | CASSTGVGAGTEAFF
TRBV11-2 | CASSFPSGRGTGELFF
TRBV7-2 | CASSLGTESEAFF
TRBV19 | CASSTGDEQYF
TRBV5-1 | CASSLRGVNEAFF
TRBV28 | CASSLGTSGEQYF
TRBV27 | CASSLFPRGIYEQYF
TRBV7-9 | CASSPTGTGELFF